This T cell receptor (beta chain) was captured in a study of T cells in narcolepsy (dated by TCRdb to 2016 to 2018). Looking at the study overall: Healthy control donors were enrolled in the study alongside patients who had narcolepsy type 1 or type 2 (NT1, NT2). The study sought autoreactive T cells targeting hypocretin neuron self-antigens (hypocretin, TRIB2) in narcolepsy patients, using TCR Vbeta sequencing to track clonotypes in blood and CSF.

Library generation was performed with the immunoSEQ multiplex PCR assay. TCRdb provides this immuneACCESS table in a form limited to in-frame rearrangements. Some clones are lacking; in checked studies, under half of them reflect an unresolved V gene, and why the rest are absent is not known. In this sample the table shows some 17,000 clones, 70% to 90% of which occur a single time. The ten most abundant clones make up about 0.7% of the sample. The germline V gene sets CDR1 to SGHDT and CDR2 to YYEEEE. Trimming at the junction amounts to 3 bases on V and 2 bases on J, and the germline ends lie 17 bases apart. Including the terminal cysteine and phenylalanine, the CDR3 comprises 16 residues. Left in the record is the CDR3 DNA by itself, 48 bases read in frame from the first base. What the authors observed across the whole study: Numbers of sequenced blood memory CD4+ clonotypes were comparable, averaging about 40,000 in patients and over 30,000 in controls. In plots comparing CSF and blood CD4+ T cell clonotypes from the same patient, HCRT-specific and TRIB2-specific autoreactive clonotypes were highlighted. Certain blood memory CD4+ repertoires from patients and controls had no sequences that matched autoreactive T cell clones. Autoreactive clonotypes were reported to be detected serially in the blood of the same patients and of different patients, but not in the blood of healthy controls.

Memory CD4+ T cells were sorted ex vivo from peripheral blood of narcolepsy patients and healthy controls for TCR Vbeta sequencing. On this clone: This receptor's antigen is unknown. No base quality values were provided; no much bigger clone lies one nucleotide off.

The sequencing sample was made of memory (CD45RA-) CD4+ T cells from blood. What this sample's cell subset or site label stands for: memory T cells sorted ex vivo from peripheral blood. The rearranged segments are TRBV5-6 and TRBJ1-1; the D segment could be TRBD1, given 5 matching bases. This clonotype was obtained from a human donor in good health. The CDR3 loop reads CASSSGTGTGNTEAFF. The bases read TGTGCCAGCAGCTCCGGAACCGGGACGGGAAACACTGAAGCTTTCTTT. With the rest looked up from the reference TRBV5-6 and TRBJ1-1 genes rather than sequenced, the full variable domain is DAGVTQSPTHLIKTRGQQVTLRCSPKSGHDTVSWYQQALGQGPQFIFQYYEEEERQRGNFPDRFSGHQFPNYSSELNVNALLLGDSALYLCASSSGTGTGNTEAFFGQGTRLTVV.